These 21 T cell receptor beta chains originate from one sample sequenced in a study of cytomegalovirus exposure and HLA in healthy donors. The PCR was carried out with 60 Vbeta primers and 13 Jbeta primers. Produced via immunoSEQ multiplex PCR; TCRdb's table is partial and in-frame only. The sample lists a few hundred thousand clones, roughly 80% occurring once. What was sequenced was PBMCs. Receptors were obtained from a girl aged 2 to 9 in good health and CMV-seronegative.

The count of this clone is one. The V gene is TRBV6-7, the J gene TRBJ1-1, with TRBD1 identical over 7 bases. TRBV6-7 is filed as an ORF, its function uncertain. The V gene end was trimmed by 7 bases and the J gene end by 2 bases; junction bases not matched to a gene: 16. The CDR3 loop spans 17 amino acids. CDR3 residues: CASNVPPDRSGNTEAFF. The CDR3 DNA reads as TGTGCCAGCAACGTCCCTCCGGACAGGTCAGGAAACACTGAAGCTTTCTTT.

This clone was counted once. The chain has TRBV2 and TRBJ1-2; maybe TRBD1 (5 bases). CDR1 is SNHLY and CDR2 is FYNNEI in the germline V gene. The V end lost 7 bases, the J end lost 6 bases, and 15 bases lay between the germline ends. The CDR3 is 13 residues long. The CDR3 loop is CASKRGGLDGYTF. CDR3 DNA: TGTGCCAGCAAGCGCGGGGGTCTGGATGGCTACACCTTC.

The CDR3 protein is CASSEARGRGELFF. The DNA for the CDR3 is TGTGCCAGCAGTGAAGCAAGGGGGCGTGGGGAGCTGTTTTTT. The J gene is TRBJ2-2, the V gene TRBV6-1, with TRBD1 identical over 7 bases. Germline CDR1 and CDR2: MNHNS and SASEGT. Unmatched junction bases numbered 3, after V lost 0 bases and J lost 8 bases. CDR3 length: 14 residues.

In the case of this clone: At one end the junction does not follow the germline gene, possibly because of a read error. The rearrangement joins TRBV28 to TRBJ2-7, with a possible D match to TRBD1 (5 bases). CDR3 length: 11 amino acids. In germline, CDR1 is MDHEN, CDR2 SYDVKM. The CDR3 reads CASSSRTKSLF. The CDR3 coding sequence is TGTGCCAGCAGTTCTAGGACAAAAAGCCTCTTC. The full variable domain, in which reference TRBV28 and TRBJ2-7 provide the parts outside the CDR3, is DVKVTQSSRYLVKRTGEKVFLECVQDMDHENMFWYRQDPGLGLRLIYFSYDVKMKEKGDIPEGYSVSREKKERFSLILESASTNQTSMYLCASSSRTKSLFGPGTRLTVT.

V gene TRBV25-1 combines with J gene TRBJ1-1; D unresolved. Germline values: CDR1 MGHDK, CDR2 SYGVNS. V shed 7 bases and J shed 2 bases, with 11 bases lying between them. CDR3 size: 13 residues. The CDR3 loop reads CASMEGGNTEAFF. CDR3 sequence (DNA): TGTGCCAGCATGGAGGGCGGCAACACTGAAGCTTTCTTT.

The chain has TRBV9 and TRBJ2-1; D is undetermined. CDR3 size: 13 residues. Germline V gene data show CDR1 as SGDLS and CDR2 as YYNGEE. V was clipped by 4 bases and J by 16 bases, with 21 bases between them. The CDR3 loop is CASSPGTTPKAFF. The CDR3 DNA reads TGTGCCAGCAGCCCCGGAACTACCCCCAAGGCTTTCTTC.

The chain carries TRBV6-5 and TRBJ2-7; the D gene is possibly TRBD2 (6 bases). V was trimmed by 6 bases and J by 2 bases, leaving 17 bases between them. The CDR3 spans 15 residues. Germline values: CDR1 MNHEY, CDR2 SVGAGI. The CDR3 DNA follows: TGTGCCAGCAGGCGACAGCGTAGCGGTCCCTACGAGCAGTACTTC. This encodes CASRRQRSGPYEQYF.

Points on this clone: Mismatch with germline at one junction end may stem from a read error. The chain combines TRBV7-9 with TRBJ2-1; TRBD2 matches 14 bases. This CDR3 is built from 16 residues. Germline loops: CDR1 SEHNR, CDR2 FQNEAQ (reference sequence). The CDR3 spells CSSSYRGLAGAHEQFF. The CDR3 DNA sequence: TGTTCCAGCAGCTACCGGGGACTAGCGGGAGCCCATGAGCAGTTCTTC.

The chain combines TRBV28 with TRBJ1-2; D is unclear. Germline assignment: CDR1 MDHEN and CDR2 SYDVKM. Trimming pared 2 bases from V and 5 bases from J, leaving 9 bases between. CDR3 length equals 13 residues. The CDR3 loop is CASSLGGFYGYTF. In DNA, the CDR3 is TGTGCCAGCAGTTTAGGAGGGTTTTATGGCTACACCTTC.

This chain uses TRBV7-6 with TRBJ1-1; D is unresolved. This CDR3 is 17 amino acids long. Germline V gene lookup returns CDR1 SGHVS and CDR2 FNYEAQ. Trimming took 1 base from V and 4 from J, leaving 19 bases between them. The CDR3 bases are TGTGCCAGCAGCTTAGTTCAGAGGTTGGAGCCGGGCACTGAAGCTTTCTTT. The encoded protein is CASSLVQRLEPGTEAFF.

The CDR3 sequence: CASSQGSTGELFF. The CDR3 nucleotides are TGTGCCAGCAGCCAAGGGAGCACCGGGGAGCTGTTTTTT. The chain joins TRBV7-3 to TRBJ2-2; TRBD2 is a possible D gene (5 bases). Germline lookup yields CDR1 SGHTA and CDR2 FQGTGA. The V gene lost 5 bases and the J gene lost 4 bases, with 8 bases spanning the gap. This CDR3 is 13 amino acids long.

This chain links TRBV7-2 with TRBJ2-2; 11 bases line up with TRBD2. Trimming took 0 bases from V and 5 from J; bases not matched to a gene: 8. This CDR3 has 18 amino acids. Germline V gene lookup returns CDR1 SGHTA and CDR2 FQGNSA. The CDR3 spells CASSLAFSGGASTGELFF. DNA of the CDR3: TGTGCCAGCAGCTTAGCGTTTAGCGGGGGGGCAAGTACCGGGGAGCTGTTTTTT.

The genes are TRBV7-9 and TRBJ1-4; 8 bases map to TRBD1. The length of the CDR3 is 14 residues. Losses at the gene ends were 6 bases for V and 8 bases for J; bases not matched to a gene: 8. In germline, CDR1 is SEHNR, CDR2 FQNEAQ (reference sequence). The chain's CDR3 is CASRTGQGGEKLFF. CDR3 sequence (DNA): TGTGCCAGCAGGACAGGACAGGGTGGAGAAAAACTGTTTTTT.

This clone has just a few counts. The chain carries TRBV28 and TRBJ2-7; D call uncertain. V was trimmed by 5 bases and J by 4 bases, leaving 6 bases between them. Germline CDR1 MDHEN, CDR2 SYDVKM. The CDR3 consists of 11 residues. The CDR3: CASSNEYEQYF. CDR3 DNA sequence: TGTGCCAGCAGTAACGAGTACGAGCAGTACTTC.

This clone was seen a few times. The chain couples TRBV29-1 to TRBJ1-2; 12 nucleotides match TRBD1. This CDR3 spans 14 amino acids. The germline gives CDR1 SQVTM, CDR2 ANQGSEA. V was clipped by 2 bases and J by 7 bases; unmatched bases: 5. CDR3 DNA: TGCAGCGTTGAAAGGGACAGGGGGCGGACTGGCTACACCTTC. Translation: CSVERDRGRTGYTF.

This chain joins TRBV5-5 and TRBJ2-1, with 7 nucleotides matching TRBD2. The CDR3 totals 14 residues. Germline values: CDR1 SGHKS, CDR2 YYEKEE (reference sequence). Unmatched junction bases numbered 9, after V lost 5 bases and J lost 7 bases. DNA of the CDR3: TGTGCCAGCAGTACCATCGGGGGGTCGAATGAGCAGTTCTTC. Its protein is CASSTIGGSNEQFF.

The chain joins TRBV18 to TRBJ2-2, with no clear D. The V gene lost 1 base and the J gene lost 0 bases, with 9 bases spanning the gap. The CDR3 is 16 residues long. The germline V gene has CDR1 KGHSH and CDR2 LQKENI. CDR3 sequence: CASSPLTRANTGELFF. CDR3 nucleotide sequence: TGTGCCAGCTCACCACTGACACGCGCGAACACCGGGGAGCTGTTTTTT.

This chain joins TRBV4-2 and TRBJ2-3, with 13 positions matching TRBD2. The ends lost 4 bases at V and 4 bases at J; junction bases unmatched: 14. The germline V gene has CDR1 LGHNA and CDR2 YNFKEQ. CDR3 length: 19 residues. CDR3 sequence (DNA): TGTGCCAGCAGCCGAGCACCCGGGACTAGCGGGGAGAGTGCAGATACGCAGTATTTT. This encodes CASSRAPGTSGESADTQYF.

The DNA for the CDR3 is TGTGCCAGCAGTGAGGGGACAGGGCCCGAGCAGTACTTC. Its protein product is CASSEGTGPEQYF. V and J are TRBV6-1 and TRBJ2-7, with 9 nucleotides matching TRBD1. The CDR3 consists of 13 residues. The V and J ends lost 3 bases and 6 bases, in that order; junction bases with no gene match: 3. The germline gives CDR1 MNHNS, CDR2 SASEGT.

This sequence joins TRBV28 and TRBJ2-5, with D tentatively TRBD1 (6 bases). Trimming took off 7 bases at V and 3 bases at J, with 15 bases between the two ends. The CDR3 is made up of 14 amino acids. Germline CDR1 reads MDHEN; CDR2 reads SYDVKM. CDR3 DNA sequence: TGTGCCAGCACCCTCCAGACAGGAAAAGAGACCCAGTACTTC. Encoded protein: CASTLQTGKETQYF.

This chain joins TRBV13 and TRBJ2-2; D unclear. Germline CDR1 and CDR2: PRHDT and FYEKMQ (reference sequence). This CDR3 is built from 12 residues. CDR3 sequence: CAYPGGTGELFF. The DNA of the CDR3 is TGTGCTTATCCCGGCGGCACCGGGGAGCTGTTTTTT. Looking up the rest from reference TRBV13 and TRBJ2-2 gives the full variable domain: AAGVIQSPRHLIKEKRETATLKCYPIPRHDTVYWYQQGPGQDPQFLISFYEKMQSDKGSIPDRFSAQQFSDYHSELNMSSLELGDSALYFCAYPGGTGELFFGEGSRLTVL.